This is a list of T cell receptor beta chains from one sample in a study of blood T cells in healthy people across ages. TCRdb itself ran the 5' RACE reads through MiXCR, one entry per CDR3 protein. Of 1.5 million to 2 million distinct CDR3 sequences listed, about 50% are singletons. Sequenced input: blood. The receptor source for this set is a middle-aged woman in good health. Both conserved end residues are part of each CDR3. D genes are given only for firm matches. The size field is filled for only some rows; it gives once, few, many or a size class.

d_gene: NA; j_gene: TRBJ2-1; v_gene: TRBV4-3; abundance: few; CDR3nt: TGCGCCAGCAGCCAAGATTGGGGGACCTACAATGAGCAGTTCTTC; CDR3aa: CASSQDWGTYNEQFF
d_gene: TRBD2; j_gene: TRBJ2-7; v_gene: TRBV7-9; abundance: NA; CDR3nt: TGTGCCAGCAGTAAACTAGCGGGGGACGAGCAGTACTTC; CDR3aa: CASSKLAGDEQYF
d_gene: TRBD1; j_gene: TRBJ1-2; v_gene: TRBV9; abundance: NA; CDR3nt: TGTGCCAGCAGCGAGGGGACAGGGGCGATGTATGGCTACACCTTC; CDR3aa: CASSEGTGAMYGYTF
d_gene: NA; j_gene: TRBJ2-1; v_gene: TRBV29-1; abundance: few; CDR3nt: TGCAGCGTTGACATCGGCAGAGACTTCTACAATGAGCAGTTCTTC; CDR3aa: CSVDIGRDFYNEQFF
d_gene: NA; j_gene: TRBJ1-2; v_gene: TRBV2; abundance: few; CDR3nt: TGTGCCAGCATGGGCGCCGGAGGGTACTATGGCTACACCTTC; CDR3aa: CASMGAGGYYGYTF
d_gene: NA; j_gene: TRBJ2-5; v_gene: TRBV4-1; abundance: NA; CDR3nt: TGCGCCAGCAGCCAAGAAACGGAGCTCCAAGAGACCCAGTACTTC; CDR3aa: CASSQETELQETQYF
d_gene: NA; j_gene: TRBJ1-2; v_gene: TRBV7-9; abundance: once; CDR3nt: TGTGCCAGCAGCTTAGCCTTGGTGGATGGAGGCTACACCTTC; CDR3aa: CASSLALVDGGYTF
d_gene: TRBD2; j_gene: TRBJ2-3; v_gene: TRBV24-1; abundance: NA; CDR3nt: TGTGCCACCAGTGAAAGACTAGCGGAGCAAGATACGCAGTATTTT; CDR3aa: CATSERLAEQDTQYF
d_gene: NA; j_gene: TRBJ1-2; v_gene: TRBV20-1; abundance: once; CDR3nt: TGCAGTGCTAGCGACCTTAGGACTAACTATGGCTACACCTTC; CDR3aa: CSASDLRTNYGYTF
d_gene: NA; j_gene: TRBJ2-1; v_gene: TRBV7-2; abundance: few; CDR3nt: TGTGCCAGCAGCTTACAACGGGTGTTAGAGAATGAGCAGTTCTTC; CDR3aa: CASSLQRVLENEQFF
d_gene: TRBD2; j_gene: TRBJ2-5; v_gene: TRBV9; abundance: NA; CDR3nt: TGTGCCAGCAGCGATCGGCTAGCGGGGGGGCGAGAGACCCAGTACTTC; CDR3aa: CASSDRLAGGRETQYF
d_gene: NA; j_gene: TRBJ2-7; v_gene: TRBV7-9; abundance: NA; CDR3nt: TGTGCCAGCAGTCCATCATCGACAGCTTCAAGGAGCGAGCAGTACTTC; CDR3aa: CASSPSSTASRSEQYF
d_gene: NA; j_gene: TRBJ2-7; v_gene: TRBV11-1; abundance: once; CDR3nt: TGTGCCAGCAGCTTACCCCGAGGAGGTCGGTACCCCTCCTACGAGCAGTACTTC; CDR3aa: CASSLPRGGRYPSYEQYF
d_gene: NA; j_gene: TRBJ2-3; v_gene: TRBV5-1; abundance: NA; CDR3nt: TGCGCCAGCAGCTTGCAAGGGACCGGAGATACGCAGTATTTT; CDR3aa: CASSLQGTGDTQYF
d_gene: NA; j_gene: TRBJ1-4; v_gene: TRBV10-3; abundance: NA; CDR3nt: TGTGCCACCGAGGAGGAGGGGACTAATGAAGAACTGTTTTTT; CDR3aa: CATEEEGTNEELFF
d_gene: NA; j_gene: TRBJ1-2; v_gene: TRBV7-9; abundance: NA; CDR3nt: TGTGCCAGCAGCGGGCGGACAGAGGAGGCCTATGGCTACACCTTC; CDR3aa: CASSGRTEEAYGYTF
d_gene: NA; j_gene: TRBJ2-5; v_gene: TRBV6-2/TRBV6-3; abundance: NA; CDR3nt: TGTGCCAGCAGGATCAGGGGTGACGGGCAGTACTTC; CDR3aa: CASRIRGDGQYF
d_gene: NA; j_gene: TRBJ2-6; v_gene: TRBV27; abundance: NA; CDR3nt: TGTGCCAGCAGCAGCGAGTGGGGGCTCTCTGGGGCCAACGTCCTGACTTTC; CDR3aa: CASSSEWGLSGANVLTF
d_gene: NA; j_gene: TRBJ1-1; v_gene: TRBV7-8; abundance: NA; CDR3nt: TGTGCCAGCAGCGCCCCGGGACTCCAGAACACTGAAGCTTTCTTT; CDR3aa: CASSAPGLQNTEAFF
d_gene: TRBD1; j_gene: TRBJ1-6; v_gene: TRBV6-2/TRBV6-3; abundance: few; CDR3nt: TGTGCCAGCAGCCCGGGACAGGGGACGAGCTCCTATAATTCACCCCTCCACTTT; CDR3aa: CASSPGQGTSSYNSPLHF
d_gene: TRBD1; j_gene: TRBJ1-2; v_gene: TRBV5-1; abundance: once; CDR3nt: TGCGCCAGCAGCTTGGCCCCCCGACAGGGGGCACGTGGCTACACCTTC; CDR3aa: CASSLAPRQGARGYTF
d_gene: NA; j_gene: TRBJ2-1; v_gene: TRBV4-1; abundance: few; CDR3nt: TGCGCCAGCAGCCATCCCTGGGGGGCGCATGAGCAGTTCTTC; CDR3aa: CASSHPWGAHEQFF
d_gene: NA; j_gene: TRBJ2-6; v_gene: TRBV7-2; abundance: few; CDR3nt: TGTGCCAGCAGCTTAGTAGTAAGGACTGCTGGGGCCAACGTCCTGACTTTC; CDR3aa: CASSLVVRTAGANVLTF
d_gene: NA; j_gene: TRBJ2-3; v_gene: TRBV2; abundance: NA; CDR3nt: TGTGCCAGCAGTGAAGGGGCTGGGGATACGCAGTATTTT; CDR3aa: CASSEGAGDTQYF
d_gene: TRBD1; j_gene: TRBJ2-5; v_gene: TRBV20-1; abundance: NA; CDR3nt: TGCAGTGCTAGACCCGACAGGGATCAGTACTTC; CDR3aa: CSARPDRDQYF
d_gene: NA; j_gene: TRBJ2-3; v_gene: TRBV28; abundance: NA; CDR3nt: TGTGCCAGCAGTTTATGGTACCTATCCATAGATACGCAGTATTTT; CDR3aa: CASSLWYLSIDTQYF
d_gene: NA; j_gene: TRBJ2-5; v_gene: TRBV7-2; abundance: NA; CDR3nt: TGTGCCAGCAGCTTAGGTCCTCCAAGGGTATCGGGGGAGACCCAGTACTTC; CDR3aa: CASSLGPPRVSGETQYF
d_gene: NA; j_gene: TRBJ2-1; v_gene: TRBV15; abundance: NA; CDR3nt: TGTGCCACCAGCACTGACTTAAGCTCCTACAATGAGCAGTTCTTC; CDR3aa: CATSTDLSSYNEQFF
d_gene: NA; j_gene: TRBJ1-2; v_gene: TRBV11-2; abundance: NA; CDR3nt: TGTGCCAGCAGCCACACCCTGCAAGCTAACTATGGCTACACCTTC; CDR3aa: CASSHTLQANYGYTF
d_gene: NA; j_gene: TRBJ1-5; v_gene: TRBV5-1; abundance: NA; CDR3nt: TGCGCCAGCAGCTCGGTAGGGGATAGCAATCAGCCCCAGCATTTT; CDR3aa: CASSSVGDSNQPQHF
d_gene: NA; j_gene: TRBJ2-1; v_gene: TRBV11-3; abundance: few; CDR3nt: TGTGCCAGCAGCTTATATCGGGGGTACGAGCAGTTCTTC; CDR3aa: CASSLYRGYEQFF
d_gene: TRBD1; j_gene: TRBJ2-7; v_gene: TRBV24-1; abundance: NA; CDR3nt: TGTGCCACCAGTGATGGTTACAGGGGGCTCAACAATGAGCAGTACTTC; CDR3aa: CATSDGYRGLNNEQYF
d_gene: NA; j_gene: TRBJ1-4; v_gene: TRBV29-1; abundance: NA; CDR3nt: TGCAGCTTCTCCAGGGCGGGGGGTGAAAAACTGTTTTTT; CDR3aa: CSFSRAGGEKLFF
d_gene: NA; j_gene: TRBJ2-5; v_gene: TRBV6-2/TRBV6-3; abundance: few; CDR3nt: TGTGCCAGCAGCTCCAGACAATCCCACCAAGAGACCCAGTACTTC; CDR3aa: CASSSRQSHQETQYF
d_gene: NA; j_gene: TRBJ2-1; v_gene: TRBV9; abundance: NA; CDR3nt: TGTGCCAGCAGCGTAGTGGTGGGCAGGGACAATGAGCAGTTCTTC; CDR3aa: CASSVVVGRDNEQFF
d_gene: TRBD1; j_gene: TRBJ1-2; v_gene: TRBV20-1; abundance: few; CDR3nt: TGCAGTGCTAATACAGGGGGCGCATATGGCTACACCTTC; CDR3aa: CSANTGGAYGYTF
d_gene: TRBD1; j_gene: TRBJ1-2; v_gene: TRBV9; abundance: NA; CDR3nt: TGTGCCAGCAGCCCCAGACAGGGGAATAACTATGACTACACCTTC; CDR3aa: CASSPRQGNNYDYTF
d_gene: TRBD2; j_gene: TRBJ2-2; v_gene: TRBV25-1; abundance: NA; CDR3nt: TGTGCCAGCAGTGGTTCTTGGGCGGGGGGTTACACCGGGGAGCTGTTTTTT; CDR3aa: CASSGSWAGGYTGELFF
d_gene: NA; j_gene: TRBJ1-1; v_gene: TRBV6-2/TRBV6-3; abundance: NA; CDR3nt: TGTGCCAGCAGTTGGCGCAGGTTGAACACTGAAGCTTTCTTT; CDR3aa: CASSWRRLNTEAFF
d_gene: NA; j_gene: TRBJ1-1; v_gene: TRBV4-1; abundance: few; CDR3nt: TGCGCCAGCAGCCAAGATCCGGGAGGGAACACTGAAGCTTTCTTT; CDR3aa: CASSQDPGGNTEAFF
d_gene: TRBD1; j_gene: TRBJ1-4; v_gene: TRBV12-3/TRBV12-4; abundance: few; CDR3nt: TGTGCCAGCAGTACCCGACAGGGTTCGAATGAAAAACTGTTTTTT; CDR3aa: CASSTRQGSNEKLFF
d_gene: TRBD2; j_gene: TRBJ2-1; v_gene: TRBV7-2; abundance: many; CDR3nt: TGTGCCAGCAGCTCTTTAGCGGGGGACTACAATGAGCAGTTCTTC; CDR3aa: CASSSLAGDYNEQFF
d_gene: NA; j_gene: TRBJ2-1; v_gene: TRBV11-2; abundance: few; CDR3nt: TGTGCCAGCAGCTTAGATTCAGTTGGCAATGAGCAGTTCTTC; CDR3aa: CASSLDSVGNEQFF
d_gene: TRBD1; j_gene: TRBJ2-1; v_gene: TRBV4-3; abundance: NA; CDR3nt: TGCGCCAGCAGCCAGGACAGGGGGAGCTCCTACAATAAGCAGTTCTTC; CDR3aa: CASSQDRGSSYNKQFF
d_gene: TRBD1; j_gene: TRBJ2-7; v_gene: TRBV7-2; abundance: few; CDR3nt: TGTGCCAGCAGTCATCCGGGACAGCAATACGAGCAGTACTTC; CDR3aa: CASSHPGQQYEQYF
d_gene: TRBD2; j_gene: TRBJ2-1; v_gene: TRBV4-2; abundance: NA; CDR3nt: TGTGCCAGCAGCCAGACACCGGGACTAGCGGGGGGGAAGAGCTCCTACAATGAGCAGTTCTTC; CDR3aa: CASSQTPGLAGGKSSYNEQFF
d_gene: NA; j_gene: TRBJ2-7; v_gene: TRBV25-1; abundance: NA; CDR3nt: TGTGCCAGCAGTGAATATGGCCGGGTCGAGCAGTACTTC; CDR3aa: CASSEYGRVEQYF
d_gene: NA; j_gene: TRBJ2-5; v_gene: TRBV6-6; abundance: few; CDR3nt: TGTGCCAGCAGCAATGACAGGTTGGGGATTCGGGAGACCCAGTACTTC; CDR3aa: CASSNDRLGIRETQYF
d_gene: NA; j_gene: TRBJ2-6; v_gene: TRBV11-2; abundance: NA; CDR3nt: TGTGCCAGCAGCCGAGTAACAGGTACTGGGGCCAACGTCCTGACTTTC; CDR3aa: CASSRVTGTGANVLTF
d_gene: TRBD2; j_gene: TRBJ2-4; v_gene: TRBV6-1; abundance: NA; CDR3nt: TGTGCCAGCCCTGGACTAGCGGGGGGGCTGAACATTCAGTACTTC; CDR3aa: CASPGLAGGLNIQYF
d_gene: NA; j_gene: TRBJ1-1; v_gene: TRBV5-1; abundance: few; CDR3nt: TGCGCCAGCAGAAAGAATACAGGGAACACTGAAGCTTTCTTT; CDR3aa: CASRKNTGNTEAFF
d_gene: NA; j_gene: TRBJ2-7; v_gene: TRBV27; abundance: NA; CDR3nt: TGTGCCAGCAGTCCAGGATCCCGTAATGAGCGGTACTTC; CDR3aa: CASSPGSRNERYF
d_gene: NA; j_gene: TRBJ1-5; v_gene: TRBV20-1; abundance: once; CDR3nt: TGCAGTGCCCAGGGGCCACAATATAGCAATCAGCCCCAGCATTTT; CDR3aa: CSAQGPQYSNQPQHF